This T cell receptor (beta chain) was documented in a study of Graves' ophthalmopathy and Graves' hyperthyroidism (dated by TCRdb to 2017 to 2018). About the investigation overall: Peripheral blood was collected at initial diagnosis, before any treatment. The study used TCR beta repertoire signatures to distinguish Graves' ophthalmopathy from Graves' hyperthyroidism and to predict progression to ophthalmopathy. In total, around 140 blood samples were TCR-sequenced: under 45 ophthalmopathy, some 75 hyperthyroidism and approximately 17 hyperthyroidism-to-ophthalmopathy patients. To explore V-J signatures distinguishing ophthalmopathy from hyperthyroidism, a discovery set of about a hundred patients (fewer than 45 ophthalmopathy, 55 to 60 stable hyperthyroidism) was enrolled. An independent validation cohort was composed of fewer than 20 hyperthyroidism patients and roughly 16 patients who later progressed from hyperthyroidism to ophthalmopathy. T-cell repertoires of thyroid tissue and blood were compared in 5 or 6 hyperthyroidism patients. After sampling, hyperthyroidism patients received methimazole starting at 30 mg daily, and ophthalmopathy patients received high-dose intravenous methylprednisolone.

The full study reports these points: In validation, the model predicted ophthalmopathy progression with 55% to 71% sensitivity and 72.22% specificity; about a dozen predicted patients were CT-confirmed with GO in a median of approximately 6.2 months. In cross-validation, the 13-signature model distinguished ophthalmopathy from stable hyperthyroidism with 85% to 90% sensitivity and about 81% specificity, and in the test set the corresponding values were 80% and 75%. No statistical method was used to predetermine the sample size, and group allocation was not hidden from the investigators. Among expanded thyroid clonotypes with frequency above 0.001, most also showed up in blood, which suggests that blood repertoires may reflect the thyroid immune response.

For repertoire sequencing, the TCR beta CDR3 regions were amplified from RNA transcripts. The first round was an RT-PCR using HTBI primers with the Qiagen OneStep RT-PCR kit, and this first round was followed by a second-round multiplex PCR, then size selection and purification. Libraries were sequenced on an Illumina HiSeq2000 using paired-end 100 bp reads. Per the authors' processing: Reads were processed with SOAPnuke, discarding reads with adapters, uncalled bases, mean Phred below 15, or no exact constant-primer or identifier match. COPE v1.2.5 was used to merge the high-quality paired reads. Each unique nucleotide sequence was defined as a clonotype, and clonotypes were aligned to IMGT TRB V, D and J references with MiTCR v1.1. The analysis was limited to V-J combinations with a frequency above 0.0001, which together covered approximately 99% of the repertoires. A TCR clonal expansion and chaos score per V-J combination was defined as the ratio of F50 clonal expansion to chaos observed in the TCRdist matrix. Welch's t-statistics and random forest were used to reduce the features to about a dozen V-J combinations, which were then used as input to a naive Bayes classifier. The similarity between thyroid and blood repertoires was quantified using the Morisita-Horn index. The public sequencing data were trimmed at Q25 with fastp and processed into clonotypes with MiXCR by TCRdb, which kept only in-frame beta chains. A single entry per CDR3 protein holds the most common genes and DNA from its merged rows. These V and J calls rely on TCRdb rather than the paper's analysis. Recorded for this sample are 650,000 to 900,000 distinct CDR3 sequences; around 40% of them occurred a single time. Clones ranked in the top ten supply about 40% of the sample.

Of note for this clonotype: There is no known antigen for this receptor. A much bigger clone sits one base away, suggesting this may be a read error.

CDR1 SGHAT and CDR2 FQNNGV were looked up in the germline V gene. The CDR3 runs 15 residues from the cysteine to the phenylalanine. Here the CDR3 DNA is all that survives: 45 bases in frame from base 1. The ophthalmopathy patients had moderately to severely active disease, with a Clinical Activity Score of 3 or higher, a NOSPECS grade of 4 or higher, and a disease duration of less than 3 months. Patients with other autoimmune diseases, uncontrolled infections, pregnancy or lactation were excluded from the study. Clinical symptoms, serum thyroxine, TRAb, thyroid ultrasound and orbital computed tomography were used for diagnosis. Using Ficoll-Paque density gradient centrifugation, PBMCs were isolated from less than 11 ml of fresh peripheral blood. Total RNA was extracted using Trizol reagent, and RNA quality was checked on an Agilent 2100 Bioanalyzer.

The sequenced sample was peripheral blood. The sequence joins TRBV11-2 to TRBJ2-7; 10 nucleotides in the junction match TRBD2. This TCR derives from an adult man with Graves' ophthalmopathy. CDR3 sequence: CASGLAGLAVSEQYF. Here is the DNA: TGTGCCAGCGGCTTAGCCGGACTAGCGGTTTCCGAGCAGTACTTC.